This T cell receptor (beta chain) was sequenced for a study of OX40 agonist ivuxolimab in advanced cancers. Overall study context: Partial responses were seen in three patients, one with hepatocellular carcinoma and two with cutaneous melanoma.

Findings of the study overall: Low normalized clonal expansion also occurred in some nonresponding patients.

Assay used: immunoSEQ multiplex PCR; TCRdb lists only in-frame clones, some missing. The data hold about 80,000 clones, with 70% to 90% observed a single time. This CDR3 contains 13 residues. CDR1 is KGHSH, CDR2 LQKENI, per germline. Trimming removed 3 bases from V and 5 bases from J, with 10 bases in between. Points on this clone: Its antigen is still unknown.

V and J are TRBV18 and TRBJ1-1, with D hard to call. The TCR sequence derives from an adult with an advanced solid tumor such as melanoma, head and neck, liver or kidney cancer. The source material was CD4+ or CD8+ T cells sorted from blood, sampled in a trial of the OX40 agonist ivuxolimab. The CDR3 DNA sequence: TGTGCCAGCTCACCGGCCGCGGGGACTGAAGCTTTCTTT. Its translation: CASSPAAGTEAFF.